These 11 T cell receptor beta chains were sequenced from one sample in a study of graft-versus-host responses after intestinal transplantation. The assay was immunoSEQ multiplex PCR, and TCRdb's table has in-frame clones only and misses some. The sample lists over 65,000 clones; 91% were seen once. Antigens for these TCRs are unknown. This specimen consisted of unstimulated CD8+ T cells sorted from spleen or lymph node cells, obtained before transplant. These TCRs come from a human donor who was the organ donor for an intestinal transplant.

The V and J genes are TRBV5-5 and TRBJ1-3; D uncertain. The CDR3 extends over 15 amino acids. V lost 4 bases and J 4 bases, leaving 15 bases between the germline ends. CDR1 is SGHKS, CDR2 YYEKEE, per germline (reference sequence). This chain's CDR3 is CASSPKTGLGNTIYF. The CDR3, as DNA: TGTGCCAGCAGCCCTAAGACGGGGTTAGGAAACACCATATATTTT.

This clone was seen only once. V is TRBV4-1 and J is TRBJ1-2; a possible D gene is TRBD1 (5 bases). The V and J ends lost 7 bases and 2 bases respectively, with 14 bases between them. The CDR3 extends over 14 amino acids. From germline, CDR1 is MGHRA and CDR2 YSYEKL. CDR3 nucleotides: TGCGCCAGCATTCCAACGTGGGGGAACTATGGCTACACCTTC. Translation gives CASIPTWGNYGYTF.

V gene TRBV6-5 combines with J gene TRBJ1-2, with D tentatively TRBD1 (5 bases). The CDR3 is 12 residues long. With 8 bases removed from V and 4 bases from J, the gap between germline ends came to 11 bases. Germline V CDR1 and CDR2: MNHEY, SVGAGI. CDR3: CASRGAGYGYTF. CDR3 nucleotide sequence: TGTGCCAGCCGAGGGGCCGGCTATGGCTACACCTTC.

The chain carries TRBV13 and TRBJ2-2; 13 nucleotides line up with TRBD2. This CDR3 contains 17 residues. V lost 8 bases, J lost 3 bases, and 9 bases stayed unmatched. CDR1 PRHDT and CDR2 FYEKMQ come from the germline V gene (reference sequence). The CDR3 loop reads CASGLAGEKGYTGELFF. The CDR3 nucleotides are TGTGCCAGCGGACTAGCGGGAGAAAAGGGGTACACCGGGGAGCTGTTTTTT.

This clone appeared once. This may be a read error: a much more frequent sequence differs by one nucleotide. This rearrangement joins TRBV6-5 to TRBJ2-7; the D gene is possibly TRBD1 (6 bases). Germline-derived CDR1 and CDR2 are MNHEY and SVGAGI. Trimming stripped 6 bases from V and 4 bases from J, with 16 bases between. This CDR3 has 14 residues. The CDR3 is CASSAAQGWYEQYF. Written as DNA, the CDR3 is TGTGCCAGCAGCGCGGCGCAGGGGTGGTACGAGCAGTACTTC.

V gene TRBV27 combines with J gene TRBJ2-1; 11 nucleotides match TRBD2. The CDR3 is 14 amino acids. Germline loops: CDR1 MNHEY, CDR2 SMNVEV (reference sequence). Trimming removed 5 bases from V and 3 bases from J; junction bases left unmatched: 0. The CDR3 loop reads CASSLAGGYNEQFF. The CDR3 nucleotides read TGTGCCAGCAGTCTAGCGGGGGGCTACAATGAGCAGTTCTTC.

The V gene is TRBV27, the J gene TRBJ2-1; possibly TRBD2 for D (6 bases). The CDR3 contains 15 residues. Trimming took off 5 bases at V and 6 bases at J, with 17 bases between the two ends. The germline V gene encodes CDR1 MNHEY and CDR2 SMNVEV (reference sequence). The CDR3, as DNA: TGTGCCAGCAGTCCTCGGCCTAGCGCGTTCAATGAGCAGTTCTTC. The encoded protein is CASSPRPSAFNEQFF.

V usage is TRBV18 and J usage is TRBJ1-1; TRBD1 aligns across 9 bases. V lost 6 bases to trimming and J lost 1 base; unmatched junction nucleotides: 15. The CDR3 length is 18 residues. The germline CDR1 and CDR2 sequences are KGHSH and LQKENI. CDR3 protein: CASSPFRTGAKSNTEAFF. CDR3 bases: TGTGCCAGCTCCCCCTTCCGGACAGGGGCCAAGTCGAACACTGAAGCTTTCTTT.

V gene TRBV5-1 combines with J gene TRBJ2-2; 7 bases align to TRBD2. Germline values: CDR1 SGHRS, CDR2 YFSETQ. This CDR3 spans 18 amino acids. After removal of 4 bases from V and 2 bases from J, the junction contained 14 bases not matched to a gene. CDR3 nucleotides: TGCGCCAGCAGCCCTAACTTGGGGCTAGCGGATAACACCGGGGAGCTGTTTTTT. Protein sequence: CASSPNLGLADNTGELFF.

This chain uses TRBV6-5 with TRBJ2-7; TRBD2 aligns across 10 bases. The CDR3 is 12 residues long. J lost 3 bases, V lost 10 bases, and 3 bases had no gene match. Looked up from germline, CDR1 is MNHEY and CDR2 is SVGAGI. The CDR3 spells CATGLADYEQYF. The CDR3 DNA reads as TGTGCCACAGGACTAGCGGACTACGAGCAGTACTTC.

V and J are TRBV5-6 and TRBJ1-1; 7 bases align to TRBD1. The CDR3 spans 14 residues. The junction had 6 bases not matched to a gene; V was cut back by 2 bases and J by 5 bases. The V gene's germline CDR1 is SGHDT and CDR2 YYEEEE. CDR3 coding DNA: TGTGCCAGCAGCTTCACTTACAGGGGAACTGAAGCTTTCTTT. This gives the protein CASSFTYRGTEAFF.